This T cell receptor (beta chain) comes out of a study of shared clonotypes between healthy human individuals (dated by TCRdb to the early 2020s). As for the study more broadly: Three men and a couple of women, aged 18 to 49 years, made up the cohort. Each donor's leukapheresis produced roughly between roughly 0.9 and 9 billion PBMCs. Blood TCR repertoires of a handful of healthy adults were deeply sequenced to estimate repertoire size and the extent of clonotype sharing between individuals. Per donor, three plates each were used for CD4 naive and CD4 memory, two for CD8 naive, and one for CD8 memory. To increase sequencing depth and limit assay-specific biases, TCR repertoire library preparation and sequencing were carried out by different laboratories using diverse techniques. Points the paper makes about the study in general: Only blood was sampled, and tissue TCR repertoires likely differ from those in blood. Across several donors, around 5% of naive CD4, 3% to 3.5% of naive CD8, 2% to 2.5% of memory CD4, and around 0.4% of memory CD8 clonotypes were shared. Estimated clonotype richness was generally larger for naive than for memory subsets. Based on pairwise subsampling, the degree of clonotype sharing among donors was expected to be affected by sequencing depth. Rarefaction of sorted-subset datasets indicated incomplete sequencing despite the large sequencing depth. Higher generation probabilities were observed for clonotypes shared by all four sorted-subset donors than for non-shared clonotypes. Because the study included only a small number of donors, the genetic and exposure-history diversity represented was limited.

Worth noting for this clone: Its antigen is still unknown. No clone much larger than this one lies a single base away; base qualities are absent.

The donors were healthy, HIV-negative adults who had no recently reported acute infections or vaccinations. Every donor was a Caucasian adult residing in Nashville, Tennessee, USA. CD4+ T cells were enriched by magnetic negative selection; naive cells were then positively selected on CD45RA, and the negative fraction formed the memory subset. Blood was obtained by leukapheresis, after which PBMCs were separated by Ficoll-Histopaque density gradient centrifugation and cryopreserved in liquid nitrogen vapor phase. Analytical flow cytometry was used to check the purity and quantity of every magnetically sorted T cell population. From each sorted fraction, genomic DNA was isolated and quantified by UV absorbance on a Nanodrop 2000c. Using the deep immunoSEQ assay, TCR CDR3 regions were amplified from genomic DNA by multiplex PCR. Extracted genomic DNA from each cell subset was distributed evenly across all wells of several immunoSEQ 96-well plates, and each plate was treated as a replicate. For sorted subsets, about 220 ng of genomic DNA, equivalent to some 30,000 T cell genomes, went into each replicate PCR. The purified libraries were quantified using a Qubit 3.0 fluorometer, sized with a Bioanalyzer 2100, and then quantified again using the KAPA Library Quantification kit. Every immunoSEQ 96-well plate was sequenced on a dedicated single-read 150-cycle Illumina NextSeq 550 flow cell. The paper's processing steps were these. The immunoSEQ output contained only junctional sequences without quality scores, so filtering could not match that applied to full-length reads. To assign V/J genes and CDR3, sequences were annotated against IMGT germline references using PyIR, a Python wrapper for IgBLAST v1.9. Any read was removed if the V/J assignment was weak (E-value above 1e-6), the CDR3 was missing, or the read contained stop codons, out-of-frame junctions, or ambiguous translated residues. V3J clonotypes were defined by identical inferred V gene, J gene, and CDR3 amino acid sequence. Percentage overlap between repertoires was computed as shared unique clonotypes divided by the size of the smaller repertoire. RTK rarefaction, the Chao1 estimator, and Recon v2.1 estimates of unobserved clonotypes were used to assess repertoire richness. Generation probabilities for all TCRbeta clonotypes obtained by the gDNA method from a handful of donors were computed using OLGA. Drawn from immuneACCESS, this table holds only the in-frame rearrangements with V and J called that TCRdb kept. Clones are partly lost; checked studies trace under half to an unresolved V gene and leave the rest unexplained. For V, J and clone size, that table is used; D and trimming come from the DNA. In this sample the table shows more than 1.2 million clones, around 98.5% of which occur a single time. The ten most abundant clones make up about 0.4% of the sample.

The specimen sequenced was naive CD4+ T cells sorted from blood. The cell subset or site label, as the study defines it: CD45RA+ positively selected. The sequence was collected from a man aged 25 to 45 in good health.

The CDR3 protein sequence reads: CASSPRGGDRYEQYF. The bases read TGTGCCAGCAGTCCTCGGGGAGGGGACCGCTACGAGCAGTACTTC. The chain uses TRBV25-1 and TRBJ2-7, with 7 bases aligning to TRBD2. At the junction V is shortened by 5 bases and J by 3 bases; bases outside the gene matches: 10. CDR3 length: 15 amino acids, cysteine to phenylalanine. The retained sequence is limited to the CDR3, 45 bases, with the frame set at the first base. CDR1 and CDR2 are read off the germline V gene as MGHDK and SYGVNS.